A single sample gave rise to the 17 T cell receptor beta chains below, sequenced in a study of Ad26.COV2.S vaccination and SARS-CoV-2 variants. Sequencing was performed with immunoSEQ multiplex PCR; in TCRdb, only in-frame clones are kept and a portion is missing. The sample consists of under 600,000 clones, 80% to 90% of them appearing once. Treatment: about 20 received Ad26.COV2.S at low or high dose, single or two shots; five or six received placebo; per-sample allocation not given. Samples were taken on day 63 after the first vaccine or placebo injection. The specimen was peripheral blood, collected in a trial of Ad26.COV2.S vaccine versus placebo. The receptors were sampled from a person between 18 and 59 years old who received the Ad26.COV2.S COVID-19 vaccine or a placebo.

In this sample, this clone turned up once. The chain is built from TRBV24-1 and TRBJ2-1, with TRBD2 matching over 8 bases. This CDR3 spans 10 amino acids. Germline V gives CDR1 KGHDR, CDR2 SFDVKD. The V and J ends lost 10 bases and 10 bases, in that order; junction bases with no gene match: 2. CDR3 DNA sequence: TGTGCCACAATAGCGGGGGAGCAGTTCTTC. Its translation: CATIAGEQFF.

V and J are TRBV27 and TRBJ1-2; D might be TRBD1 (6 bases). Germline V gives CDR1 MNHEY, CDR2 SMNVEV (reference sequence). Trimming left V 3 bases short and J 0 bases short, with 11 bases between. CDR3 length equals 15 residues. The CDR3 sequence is CASSLRQAPNYGYTF. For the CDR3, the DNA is TGTGCCAGCAGTTTGCGACAGGCACCTAACTATGGCTACACCTTC.

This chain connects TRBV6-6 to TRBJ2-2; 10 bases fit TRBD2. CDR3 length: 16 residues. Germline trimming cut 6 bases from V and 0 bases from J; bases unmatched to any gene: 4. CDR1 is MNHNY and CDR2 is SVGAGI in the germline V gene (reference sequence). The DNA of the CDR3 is TGTGCCAGCAGAGCGGGAGGGGCCCCGAACACCGGGGAGCTGTTTTTT. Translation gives CASRAGGAPNTGELFF.

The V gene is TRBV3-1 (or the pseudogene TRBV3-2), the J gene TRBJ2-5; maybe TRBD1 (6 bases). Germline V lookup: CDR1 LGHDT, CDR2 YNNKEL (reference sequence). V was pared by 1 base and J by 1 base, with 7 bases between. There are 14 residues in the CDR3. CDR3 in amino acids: CASSQGGGQETQYF. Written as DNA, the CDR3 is TGTGCCAGCAGCCAAGGAGGGGGCCAAGAGACCCAGTACTTC.

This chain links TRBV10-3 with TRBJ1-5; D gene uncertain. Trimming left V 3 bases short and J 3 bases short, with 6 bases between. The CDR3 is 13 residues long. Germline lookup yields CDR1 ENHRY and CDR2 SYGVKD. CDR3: CAISDRDNQPQHF. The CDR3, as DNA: TGTGCCATCAGTGACAGAGACAATCAGCCCCAGCATTTT.

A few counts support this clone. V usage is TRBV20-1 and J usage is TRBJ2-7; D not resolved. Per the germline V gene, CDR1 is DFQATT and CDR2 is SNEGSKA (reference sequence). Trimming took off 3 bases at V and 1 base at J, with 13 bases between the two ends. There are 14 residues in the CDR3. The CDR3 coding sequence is TGCAGTGCTAGTTCAGCGACCACTTCCTACGAGCAGTACTTC. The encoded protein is CSASSATTSYEQYF.

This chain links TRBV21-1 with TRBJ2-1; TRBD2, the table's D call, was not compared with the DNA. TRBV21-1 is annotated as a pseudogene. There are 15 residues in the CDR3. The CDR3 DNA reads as TGTGCCAGCAGCAAAGCGTCGACTAGCGGAAATGAGCAGTTCTTC. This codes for CASSKASTSGNEQFF.

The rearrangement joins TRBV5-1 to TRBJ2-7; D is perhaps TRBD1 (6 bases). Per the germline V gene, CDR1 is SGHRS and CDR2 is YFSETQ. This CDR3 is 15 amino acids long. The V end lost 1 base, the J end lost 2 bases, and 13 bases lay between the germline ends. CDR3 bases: TGCGCCAGCAGCTTGCCCGAGACAGGAGCCTACGAGCAGTACTTC. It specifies CASSLPETGAYEQYF. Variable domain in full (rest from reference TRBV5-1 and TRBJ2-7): KAGVTQTPRYLIKTRGQQVTLSCSPISGHRSVSWYQQTPGQGLQFLFEYFSETQRNKGNFPGRFSGRQFSNSRSEMNVSTLELGDSALYLCASSLPETGAYEQYFGPGTRLTVT.

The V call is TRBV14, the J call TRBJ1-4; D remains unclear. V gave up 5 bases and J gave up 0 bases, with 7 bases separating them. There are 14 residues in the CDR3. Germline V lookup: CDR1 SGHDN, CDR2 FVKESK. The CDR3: CASSFIATNEKLFF. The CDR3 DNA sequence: TGTGCCAGCAGCTTCATTGCAACTAATGAAAAACTGTTTTTT.

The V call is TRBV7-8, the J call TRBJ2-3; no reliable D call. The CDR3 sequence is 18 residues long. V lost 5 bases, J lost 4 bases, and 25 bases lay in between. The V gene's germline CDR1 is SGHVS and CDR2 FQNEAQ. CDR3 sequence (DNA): TGTGCCAGCAGCCACACTGGGTGGGTTGGTTCGATTGCAGATACGCAGTATTTT. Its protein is CASSHTGWVGSIADTQYF.

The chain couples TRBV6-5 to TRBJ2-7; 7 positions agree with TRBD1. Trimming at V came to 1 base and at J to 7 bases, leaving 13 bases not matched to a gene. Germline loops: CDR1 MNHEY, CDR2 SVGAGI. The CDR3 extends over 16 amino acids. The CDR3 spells CASSYLGNTGAWEQYF. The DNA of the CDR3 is TGTGCCAGCAGTTACTTGGGCAACACAGGGGCCTGGGAGCAGTACTTC.

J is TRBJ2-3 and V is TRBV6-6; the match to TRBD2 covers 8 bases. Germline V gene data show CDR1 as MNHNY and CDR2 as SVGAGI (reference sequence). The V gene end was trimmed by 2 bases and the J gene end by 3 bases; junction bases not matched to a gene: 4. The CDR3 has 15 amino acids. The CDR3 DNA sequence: TGTGCCAGCAGTTACACAGCGGGAGTAACAGATACGCAGTATTTT. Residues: CASSYTAGVTDTQYF.

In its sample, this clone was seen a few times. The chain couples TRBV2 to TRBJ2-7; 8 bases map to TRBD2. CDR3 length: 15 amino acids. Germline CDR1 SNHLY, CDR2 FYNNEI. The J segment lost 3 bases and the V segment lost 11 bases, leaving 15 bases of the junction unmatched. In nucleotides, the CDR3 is TGTGCCGGAAAAATTGGACTAGCCGCGAGCTACGAGCAGTACTTC. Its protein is CAGKIGLAASYEQYF.

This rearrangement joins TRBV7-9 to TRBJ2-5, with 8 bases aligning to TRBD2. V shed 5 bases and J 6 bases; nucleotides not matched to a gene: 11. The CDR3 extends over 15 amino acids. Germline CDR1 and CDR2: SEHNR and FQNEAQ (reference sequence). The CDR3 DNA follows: TGTGCCAGCAGCCGCGCGGGAGGAGGGAGTAAGACCCAGTACTTC. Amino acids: CASSRAGGGSKTQYF. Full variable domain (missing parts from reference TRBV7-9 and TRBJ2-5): DTGVSQNPRHKITKRGQNVTFRCDPISEHNRLYWYRQTLGQGPEFLTYFQNEAQLEKSRLLSDRFSAERPKGSFSTLEIQRTEQGDSAMYLCASSRAGGGSKTQYFGPGTRLLVL.

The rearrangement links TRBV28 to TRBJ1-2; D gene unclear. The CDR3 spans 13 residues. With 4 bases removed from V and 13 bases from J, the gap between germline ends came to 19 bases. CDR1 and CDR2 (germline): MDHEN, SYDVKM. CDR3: CASSYRPQKKSTF. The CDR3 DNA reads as TGTGCCAGCAGTTACCGACCCCAGAAGAAAAGCACCTTC.

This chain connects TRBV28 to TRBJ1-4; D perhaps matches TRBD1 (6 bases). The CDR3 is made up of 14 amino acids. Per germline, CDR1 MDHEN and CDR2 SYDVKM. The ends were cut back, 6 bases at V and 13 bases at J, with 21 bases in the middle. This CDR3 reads CASSSSGTLEVLFF. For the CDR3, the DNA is TGTGCCAGCAGCAGCTCCGGGACACTAGAAGTACTGTTTTTT.

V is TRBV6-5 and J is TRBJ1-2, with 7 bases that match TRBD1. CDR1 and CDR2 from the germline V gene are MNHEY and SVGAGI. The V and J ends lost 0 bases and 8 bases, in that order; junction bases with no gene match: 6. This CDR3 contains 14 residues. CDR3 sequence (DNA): TGTGCCAGCAGTTACTCGCGACAGGGCCAGGGCTACACCTTC. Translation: CASSYSRQGQGYTF.